This T cell receptor (beta chain) was captured in a study of blood T cell repertoires in COVID-19. Study context: Sites in the United States, Italy and Spain provided acute and convalescent COVID-19 samples. PBMCs, B-cell-depleted T cells, or T cells were the source of the cDNA or gDNA that made up the material.

Donors were grouped by their self-reported clinical history. Cohort 3 recovery required two negative PCRs, clearance, or symptom resolution. This CDR3 contains 15 residues. Per the germline V gene, CDR1 is SGHDT and CDR2 is YYEEEE. V lost 0 bases and J lost 12; bases outside the gene matches: 7. The repertoire was sequenced with immunoSEQ multiplex PCR; TCRdb's copy has only in-frame clones and lacks some. The sample holds 140,000 to 150,000 clones, around four fifths seen once. This chain joins TRBV5-6 and TRBJ2-1; 12 bases agree with TRBD2. The receptor's source is a woman aged 40 to 50 who had recovered from COVID-19. The sample was PBMCs or T cells enriched from blood (not recorded which). This CDR3 reads CASSLAMELAGGQFF. The CDR3 nucleotides are TGTGCCAGCAGCTTGGCCATGGAACTAGCGGGAGGGCAGTTCTTC.